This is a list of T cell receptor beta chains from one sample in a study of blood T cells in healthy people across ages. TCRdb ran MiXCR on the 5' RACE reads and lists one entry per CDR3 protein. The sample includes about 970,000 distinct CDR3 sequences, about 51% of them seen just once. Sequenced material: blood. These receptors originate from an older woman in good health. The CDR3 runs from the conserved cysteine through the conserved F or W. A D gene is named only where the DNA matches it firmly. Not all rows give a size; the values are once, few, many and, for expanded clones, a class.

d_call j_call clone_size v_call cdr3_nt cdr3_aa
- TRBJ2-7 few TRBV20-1 TGCAGTGCTAGTAGACGCGGAACCTCCTACGAGCAGTACTTC CSASRRGTSYEQYF
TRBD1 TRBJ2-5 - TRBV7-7 TGTGCCAGCAGCATGACACAGGGGGCGTGGGAGACCCAGTACTTC CASSMTQGAWETQYF
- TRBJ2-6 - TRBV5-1 TGCGCCAGCAGCGAAAACCGACAATACTCTGGGGCCAACGTCCTGACTTTC CASSENRQYSGANVLTF
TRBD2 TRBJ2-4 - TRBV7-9 TGTGCCAGCAGCCAAGGGGGGCTAGCGGGAGCGAGTTTAAACATTCAGTACTTC CASSQGGLAGASLNIQYF
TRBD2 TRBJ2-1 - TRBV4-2 TGTGCCAGCAGCCGGAGGCTAGCGGGAGGGACGGAGTTCTTC CASSRRLAGGTEFF
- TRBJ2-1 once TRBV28 TGTGCCAGCAGTTCCGTGGATTCCCTACCGAATGAGCAGTTCTTC CASSSVDSLPNEQFF
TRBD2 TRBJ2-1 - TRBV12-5 TGTGCTAGTGGTTCATTTAGCGGGAGGGCCACTCATGAGCAGTTCTTC CASGSFSGRATHEQFF
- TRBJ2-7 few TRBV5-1 TGCGCCAGCAGCTTGGATCGGCCCATCTACGAGCAGTACTTC CASSLDRPIYEQYF
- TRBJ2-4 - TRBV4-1 TGCGCCAGCAGCCAAGCCCAGGGGTTCATTCAGTACTTC CASSQAQGFIQYF
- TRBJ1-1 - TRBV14 TGTGCCAGCAGCCTAACGGACGGAGACACTGAAGCTTTCTTT CASSLTDGDTEAFF
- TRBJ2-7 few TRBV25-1 TGTGCCAGCAGCCTCATGGGGGACGGGGAGCAGTACTTC CASSLMGDGEQYF
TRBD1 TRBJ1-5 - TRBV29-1 TGCAGCGTTGGACAGGGGGATAATCAGCCCCAGCATTTT CSVGQGDNQPQHF
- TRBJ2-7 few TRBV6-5 TGTGCCAGCAGTCCCAGCCGGGGCCCCATACCCTACGAGCAGTACTTC CASSPSRGPIPYEQYF
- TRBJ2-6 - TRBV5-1 TGCGCCAGCAGCTTCTTTTCTATTTCTAATGGGGCCAACGTCCTGACTTTC CASSFFSISNGANVLTF
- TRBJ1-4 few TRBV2 TGTGCCAGCAGTGCTACGGCGGGGAAACTGTTTTTT CASSATAGKLFF
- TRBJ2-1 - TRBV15 TGTGCCACCAAAGGGGTCTCCTACAATGAGCAGTTCTTC CATKGVSYNEQFF
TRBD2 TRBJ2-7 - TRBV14 TGTGCCAGCAGCCCGGGACTAGCGGGAGGGAATCCCGAGCAGTACTTC CASSPGLAGGNPEQYF
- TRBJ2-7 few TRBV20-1 TGCAGTGCTAGAGACCCTAGCGCACTCTCCTACGAGCAGTACTTC CSARDPSALSYEQYF
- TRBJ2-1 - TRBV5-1 TGCGCCAGCAGCTATGTGACCTTATCCTACAATGAGCAGTTCTTC CASSYVTLSYNEQFF
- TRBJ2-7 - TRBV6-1 TGTGCCAGCAATGGAAACAGGGAGTTCGACGAGCAGTACTTC CASNGNREFDEQYF
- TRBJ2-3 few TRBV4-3 TGCGCCAGCAGCCAAGTAGGGACGGTGGACACAGATACGCAGTATTTT CASSQVGTVDTDTQYF
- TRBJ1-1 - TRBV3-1 TGTGCCAGCAGCCCAGTTGACAGGTTGAACACTGAAGCTTTCTTT CASSPVDRLNTEAFF
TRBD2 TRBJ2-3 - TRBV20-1 TGCAGTGCAACCCCTAGCGGGAGGGCAATAGATACGCAGTATTTT CSATPSGRAIDTQYF
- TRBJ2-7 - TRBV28 TGTGCCAGCAGTTCCCCCCGACTAGTAGGCTACGAGCAGTACTTC CASSSPRLVGYEQYF
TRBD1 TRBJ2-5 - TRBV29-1 TGCAGCGTTGAGCCAGGGGGCGTTAAAGAGACCCAGTACTTC CSVEPGGVKETQYF
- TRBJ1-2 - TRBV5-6 TGTGCCAGCAGCTTGGCGCCCCATGGCTACACCTTC CASSLAPHGYTF
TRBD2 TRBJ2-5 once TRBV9 TGTGCCAGCAGCCCAGAACTAGCGGGAGAAGGGAGGACCCAGTACTTC CASSPELAGEGRTQYF
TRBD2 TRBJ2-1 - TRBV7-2 TGTGCCAGCAGCTTAGAAGGGACTAGTGAGAATGAGCAGTTCTTC CASSLEGTSENEQFF
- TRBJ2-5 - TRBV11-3 TGTGCCAGCAGCTTAGATGCTAGCGCCTTACAAGAGACCCAGTACTTC CASSLDASALQETQYF
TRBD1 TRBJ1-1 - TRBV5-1 TGCGCCAGCAGCCAGGGGGCTGAAGCTTTCTTT CASSQGAEAFF
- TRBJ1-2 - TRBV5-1 TGCGCCAGCAGCTTAATTGAAGGGCCTTATGGCTACACCTTC CASSLIEGPYGYTF
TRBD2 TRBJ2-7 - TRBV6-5 TGTGCCAGCAGTCCAATAGCGGGAGGGTTCTACGAGCAGTACTTC CASSPIAGGFYEQYF
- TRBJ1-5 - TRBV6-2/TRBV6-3 TGTGCCAGCAGGTGGGCAGGGCAAGTTCAGCCCCAGCATTTT CASRWAGQVQPQHF
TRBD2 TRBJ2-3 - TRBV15 TGTGCCACCAGCAGAGGTCGACTAGCGGGTCTCACCGTCCAAGGTAGAACAGATACGCAGTATTTT CATSRGRLAGLTVQGRTDTQYF
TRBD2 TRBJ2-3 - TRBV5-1 TGCGCCAGCAGCTTGGGGAACAGCGGGAGGATAGATACGCAGTATTTT CASSLGNSGRIDTQYF
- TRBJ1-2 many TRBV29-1 TGCAGCGTTAGCGGGGGAAACTATGGCTACACCTTC CSVSGGNYGYTF
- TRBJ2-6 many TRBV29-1 TGCAGCTGTTCGGGGGCTGGGGCCAACGTCCTGACTTTC CSCSGAGANVLTF
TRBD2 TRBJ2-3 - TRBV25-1 TGTGCCAGCGCCCGGGGCGGGGGGGAAAGTACGCAGTATTTT CASARGGGESTQYF
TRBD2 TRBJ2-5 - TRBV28 TGTGCCAGCAGTCCCGGGACTAGCGTGCAAGAGACCCAGTACTTC CASSPGTSVQETQYF
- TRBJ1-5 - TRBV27 TGTACCAGCAGTCTCGGGGGTAATCAGCCCCAGCATTTT CTSSLGGNQPQHF
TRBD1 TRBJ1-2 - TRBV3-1 TGTGCCAGCAGCCACGGGACAGGGGCCGGCTACACCTTC CASSHGTGAGYTF
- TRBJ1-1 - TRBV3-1 TGTGCCAGCAGCCAAGATTTAAGGGCTGAAGCTTTCTTT CASSQDLRAEAFF
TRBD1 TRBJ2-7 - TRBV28 TGTGCCAGCAGTTTATCCCCGGACAGGCGGTATCACTACGAGCAGTACTTC CASSLSPDRRYHYEQYF
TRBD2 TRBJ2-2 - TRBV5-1 TGCGCCAGCAGCTTGGCAATGGGACTAATAGGCGGGGAGCTGTTTTTT CASSLAMGLIGGELFF
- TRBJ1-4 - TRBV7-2 TGTGCCAGCAGCTTGGCAGTAATTAATGAAAAACTGTTTTTT CASSLAVINEKLFF
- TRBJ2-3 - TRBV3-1 TGTGCCAGCAGCCAAGATGATAAGGACGCGGATACGCAGTATTTT CASSQDDKDADTQYF
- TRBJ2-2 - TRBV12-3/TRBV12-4 TGTGCCAGCAGTTACGGGCGTTCCGGGGAGCTGTTTTTT CASSYGRSGELFF
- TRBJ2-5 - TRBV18 TGTGCCAGCTCACCCGCGACAAGGAGCCAAGAGACCCAGTACTTC CASSPATRSQETQYF
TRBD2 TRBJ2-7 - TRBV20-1 TGCAGTGCTAGAGCTAGCGGGAGTCTAATTATGTACAATGAGCAGTACTTC CSARASGSLIMYNEQYF
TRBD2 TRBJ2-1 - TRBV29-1 TGCAGCGTCGAACGGACTAGCGGGACCGTTGAGCAGTTCTTC CSVERTSGTVEQFF
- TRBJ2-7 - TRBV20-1 TGCAGTGCTAGAGTGGGGGCGAGCTCCTACGAGCAGTACTTC CSARVGASSYEQYF
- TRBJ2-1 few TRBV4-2 TGTGCCAGCAGCCGCAAGGGGGGGAGCTCCTACAATGAGCAGTTCTTC CASSRKGGSSYNEQFF
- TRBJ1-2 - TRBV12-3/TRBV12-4 TGTGCCAGCAGCACCCCGGGACGGAGTAACGATGGCTACACCTTC CASSTPGRSNDGYTF
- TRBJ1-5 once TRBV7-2 TGTGCCAGCAGCCGCCGACGTGGGGGCGCAGAGCCCCAGCATTTT CASSRRRGGAEPQHF
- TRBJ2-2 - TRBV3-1 TGTGCCAGCAGCCAATTTCCCTCTAGGAACACCGGGGAGCTGTTTTTT CASSQFPSRNTGELFF